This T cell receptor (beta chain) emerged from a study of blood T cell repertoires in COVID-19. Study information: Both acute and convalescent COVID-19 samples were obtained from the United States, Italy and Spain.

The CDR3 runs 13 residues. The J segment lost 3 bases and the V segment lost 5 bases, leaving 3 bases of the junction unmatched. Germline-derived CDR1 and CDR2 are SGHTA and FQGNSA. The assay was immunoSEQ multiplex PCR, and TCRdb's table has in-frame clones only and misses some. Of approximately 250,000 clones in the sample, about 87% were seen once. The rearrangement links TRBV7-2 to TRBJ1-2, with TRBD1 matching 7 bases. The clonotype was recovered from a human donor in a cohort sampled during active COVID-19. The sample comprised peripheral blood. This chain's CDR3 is CASSQGQYYGYTF. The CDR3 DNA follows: TGTGCCAGCAGCCAGGGACAGTACTATGGCTACACCTTC.